This TCR beta chain was retrieved from a study of cytomegalovirus exposure and HLA in healthy donors. Whole-study context: Unique TCRs from HLA-typed donors, about 78 million of them, were held in an early data release.

The V gene's germline CDR1 is SGHVS and CDR2 FNYEAQ. Germline trimming cut 1 base from V and 9 bases from J; bases unmatched to any gene: 2. This CDR3 region has 14 residues. Only one count was recorded for this clone. This PCR relied on a set of 60 Vbeta primers and 13 Jbeta primers. The table came from immunoSEQ multiplex PCR; TCRdb's copy has only in-frame clones and leaves some out. Of hundreds of thousands of clones listed, about 75% are singletons. Sequenced sample: PBMCs. The chain uses TRBV7-6 and TRBJ1-3; 11 bases line up with TRBD1. The origin of this receptor is a man between 18 and 35 years old in good health and CMV-seronegative. In DNA, the CDR3 is TGTGCCAGCAGCTTAGGGACAGGGGGCAGCACCATATATTTT. Residues: CASSLGTGGSTIYF.